This TCR beta chain was sequenced in a study of OX40 agonist ivuxolimab in advanced cancers. This CDR3 is built from 13 residues. V gave up 7 bases and J gave up 0 bases, with 10 bases separating them. The germline CDR1 and CDR2 sequences are MNHNS and SASEGT. Produced via immunoSEQ multiplex PCR; TCRdb's table is partial and in-frame only. Of some 20,000 clones in the sample, approximately 86% were seen once. The count of this clone is one. The sequences come from CD4+ or CD8+ T cells sorted from blood, collected in a trial of the OX40 agonist ivuxolimab. The receptor comes from an adult with an advanced solid tumor such as melanoma, head and neck, liver or kidney cancer. The rearrangement links TRBV6-1 to TRBJ2-7, with a weak D call TRBD1 (5 bases). This CDR3 reads CASNFRDSYEQYF. CDR3 DNA: TGTGCCAGCAACTTCAGGGACTCCTACGAGCAGTACTTC.